The 27 T cell receptor beta chains below were found in one sample sequenced in a study of blood T cell repertoires in COVID-19. Libraries were prepared by immunoSEQ multiplex PCR; TCRdb keeps only in-frame clonotypes and omits some of them. Of 13,000 or so clones listed, roughly 84% are singletons. The specimen was peripheral blood. These TCRs come from a human donor in a cohort sampled during active COVID-19.

The chain carries TRBV4-3 and TRBJ2-3; 14 nucleotides align to TRBD2. The V gene end was trimmed by 0 bases and the J gene end by 11 bases; junction bases not matched to a gene: 1. Germline lookup yields CDR1 LGHNA and CDR2 YSLEER. The CDR3 has 14 residues. The CDR3 DNA reads as TGCGCCAGCAGCCAAGAGGGGACTAGCGGGGGGCAGTATTTT. This gives the protein CASSQEGTSGGQYF.

V is TRBV6-5 and J is TRBJ1-1, with TRBD1 identical over 10 bases. Losses at the gene ends were 6 bases for V and 3 bases for J; bases not matched to a gene: 1. This CDR3 spans 13 amino acids. Germline V gene lookup returns CDR1 MNHEY and CDR2 SVGAGI. The CDR3 DNA follows: TGTGCCAGCAGAGACAGGGGGCACACTGAAGCTTTCTTT. Amino acid sequence: CASRDRGHTEAFF.

The gene calls are TRBV7-9 and TRBJ2-7; TRBD1 aligns across 9 bases. The V gene end was trimmed by 3 bases and the J gene end by 1 base; junction bases not matched to a gene: 7. The germline gives CDR1 SEHNR, CDR2 FQNEAQ (reference sequence). There are 16 residues in the CDR3. CDR3 residues: CASSFRDRDKSYEQYF. In DNA form, the CDR3 reads TGTGCCAGCAGCTTTCGGGACAGGGATAAGTCCTACGAGCAGTACTTC. Variable domain in full (rest from reference TRBV7-9 and TRBJ2-7): DTGVSQNPRHKITKRGQNVTFRCDPISEHNRLYWYRQTLGQGPEFLTYFQNEAQLEKSRLLSDRFSAERPKGSFSTLEIQRTEQGDSAMYLCASSFRDRDKSYEQYFGPGTRLTVT.

The rearrangement uses TRBV11-2 and TRBJ1-1; TRBD1 matches 10 bases. Germline trimming cut 1 base from V and 5 bases from J; bases unmatched to any gene: 10. The V gene's germline CDR1 is SGHAT and CDR2 FQNNGV. The CDR3 has 17 amino acids. The CDR3 loop reads CASSLATGGMLGTEAFF. For the CDR3, the DNA is TGTGCCAGCAGCTTAGCGACAGGGGGCATGTTGGGAACTGAAGCTTTCTTT.

The V gene is TRBV7-9, the J gene TRBJ2-7; weak D call: TRBD1 (5 bases). Looked up from germline, CDR1 is SEHNR and CDR2 is FQNEAQ (reference sequence). Trimming left V 6 bases short and J 4 bases short, with 10 bases between. This CDR3 comprises 12 residues. The CDR3 protein is CASSNPGYEQYF. The CDR3 DNA follows: TGTGCCAGCAGTAACCCAGGGTACGAGCAGTACTTC.

This clone was observed once. The chain joins TRBV7-2 to TRBJ1-2, with D possibly TRBD1 on 5 matching bases. V was clipped by 1 base and J by 6 bases, with 15 bases between them. Germline V CDR1 and CDR2: SGHTA, FQGNSA. The CDR3 loop spans 15 amino acids. The chain's CDR3 is CASSLEGPGLDGYTF. The CDR3 DNA follows: TGTGCCAGCAGCTTAGAGGGCCCAGGGCTCGATGGCTACACCTTC.

The rearrangement links TRBV16 to TRBJ1-6; TRBD1 matches at 10 bases. Per the germline V gene, CDR1 is KGHSY and CDR2 is FQNENV. After removal of 8 bases from V and 8 bases from J, the junction contained 3 bases not matched to a gene. CDR3 length: 13 amino acids. DNA for the CDR3: TGTGCCAGCGGGGACAGGGGTGATTCACCCCTCCACTTT. The encoded protein is CASGDRGDSPLHF.

The V call is TRBV7-2, the J call TRBJ1-5; the D is unclear. V lost 5 bases to trimming and J lost 9 bases, with 20 bases between them. This CDR3 spans 15 amino acids. Germline-derived CDR1 and CDR2 are SGHTA and FQGNSA. CDR3 sequence (DNA): TGTGCCAGCAGCCCCTGGGGAGGAGGAGAGGTGCCCCAGCATTTT. It translates to CASSPWGGGEVPQHF.

The chain joins TRBV7-2 to TRBJ1-2; D not certain. This CDR3 region has 15 residues. V lost 1 base and J 7 bases, leaving 16 bases between the germline ends. CDR1 and CDR2 (germline): SGHTA, FQGNSA. The DNA for the CDR3 is TGTGCCAGCAGCTTAGACAATGGGGAGCCCGGTGGCTACACCTTC. This translates into CASSLDNGEPGGYTF.

CDR3 nucleotides: TGCGCCAGCAGCCCAGTCGCCATGAACACTGAAGCTTTCTTT. It translates to CASSPVAMNTEAFF. V is TRBV4-3 and J is TRBJ1-1, with D unresolved. The germline gives CDR1 LGHNA, CDR2 YSLEER. V was pared by 4 bases and J by 0 bases, with 9 bases between. There are 14 residues in the CDR3.

V gene TRBV15 combines with J gene TRBJ1-1; TRBD1 matches at 8 bases. The germline CDR1 and CDR2 sequences are LNHNV and YYDKDF (reference sequence). The CDR3 totals 14 residues. V lost 5 bases and J lost 4; bases outside the gene matches: 6. The CDR3: CATSGTGGFTEAFF. DNA of the CDR3: TGTGCCACCAGCGGTACAGGGGGGTTCACTGAAGCTTTCTTT. Full variable domain (rest looked up from reference TRBV15 and TRBJ1-1): DAMVIQNPRYQVTQFGKPVTLSCSQTLNHNVMYWYQQKSSQAPKLLFHYYDKDFNNEADTPDNFQSRRPNTSFCFLDIRSPGLGDTAMYLCATSGTGGFTEAFFGQGTRLTVV.

The chain joins TRBV6-2 or TRBV6-3 to TRBJ2-3; D is possibly TRBD1 (6 bases). Deletions cut 2 bases from V and 3 bases from J, with 9 bases between. The CDR3 extends over 14 amino acids. Germline lookup yields CDR1 MNHEY and CDR2 SVGEGT. This CDR3 is CASSYLRGTDTQYF. CDR3 nucleotides: TGTGCCAGCAGTTACCTCAGGGGTACAGATACGCAGTATTTT.

The chain has TRBV27 and TRBJ2-3; weak D call: TRBD2 (5 bases). Trimming took 5 bases from V and 2 from J, leaving 14 bases between them. CDR1 is MNHEY and CDR2 is SMNVEV in the germline V gene (reference sequence). The CDR3 is 15 amino acids. The CDR3 nucleotides are TGTGCCAGCAGTATCGTCGGACTTCCCACAGATACGCAGTATTTT. As protein: CASSIVGLPTDTQYF.

J is TRBJ2-1 and V is TRBV6-5, with D maybe TRBD1 (7 bases). V was pared by 7 bases and J by 7 bases, with 17 bases between. This CDR3 contains 14 residues. Germline CDR1 MNHEY, CDR2 SVGAGI. CDR3 loop: CASNQGGSRNEQFF. CDR3 nucleotide sequence: TGTGCCAGCAATCAGGGGGGCTCCAGGAATGAGCAGTTCTTC.

The chain has TRBV3-1 (or the pseudogene TRBV3-2) and TRBJ2-7, with D perhaps TRBD2 (6 bases). The CDR3 sequence is 14 residues long. Trimming removed 4 bases at V and 2 bases at J, with 12 bases between. The germline V gene encodes CDR1 LGHDT and CDR2 YNNKEL (reference sequence). CDR3 sequence reads: CASSREAAAYEQYF. CDR3 coding DNA: TGTGCCAGCAGCCGGGAGGCAGCCGCCTACGAGCAGTACTTC.

The chain is built from TRBV5-1 and TRBJ1-5, with D perhaps TRBD1 (6 bases). Trimming cost V 4 bases and J 2 bases, with 10 bases left between them. Germline CDR1 and CDR2: SGHRS and YFSETQ. This CDR3 has 14 amino acids. In nucleotides, the CDR3 is TGCGCCAGCAGCCCTGAGGGGGGCAATCAGCCCCAGCATTTT. The encoded protein is CASSPEGGNQPQHF. Combining the CDR3 with reference TRBV5-1 and TRBJ1-5 gives the whole variable domain KAGVTQTPRYLIKTRGQQVTLSCSPISGHRSVSWYQQTPGQGLQFLFEYFSETQRNKGNFPGRFSGRQFSNSRSEMNVSTLELGDSALYLCASSPEGGNQPQHFGDGTRLSIL.

The rearrangement uses TRBV29-1 and TRBJ2-5; TRBD2 matches at 8 bases. CDR1 SQVTM and CDR2 ANQGSEA come from the germline V gene. The CDR3 is 15 residues long. V shed 3 bases, J shed 0 bases, and the junction held 6 bases outside the gene matches. The CDR3 sequence: CSVDISGIHQETQYF. Here the CDR3 DNA reads TGCAGCGTTGATATTAGCGGGATACACCAAGAGACCCAGTACTTC.

This chain joins TRBV5-8 and TRBJ2-3; 13 nucleotides align to TRBD2. V lost 4 bases to trimming and J lost 6 bases; unmatched junction nucleotides: 11. The CDR3 runs 17 residues. Germline loops: CDR1 SGHTS, CDR2 YDEGEE. DNA for the CDR3: TGTGCCAGCAGCCGGACCGGGACTAGCGGGGCCAGGGATACGCAGTATTTT. As protein: CASSRTGTSGARDTQYF.

V usage is TRBV7-9 and J usage is TRBJ2-6; 8 bases fit TRBD1. The CDR3 covers 15 residues. The junction had 13 bases not matched to a gene; V was cut back by 5 bases and J by 13 bases. Germline CDR1 is SEHNR and CDR2 is FQNEAQ (reference sequence). CDR3 in amino acids: CASSPTGTGLFVLTF. CDR3 DNA sequence: TGTGCCAGCAGCCCGACCGGGACAGGTCTATTTGTCCTGACTTTC.

The chain links TRBV6-4 to TRBJ2-3, with 9 bases identical to TRBD2. V lost 2 bases to trimming and J lost 5 bases; unmatched junction nucleotides: 2. CDR1 and CDR2 (germline): MRHNA, SNTAGT. This CDR3 spans 14 amino acids. CDR3: CASSDGRGGDTQYF. The DNA of the CDR3 is TGTGCCAGCAGTGACGGGCGGGGGGGAGATACGCAGTATTTT.

This clone was counted only a few times. This chain uses TRBV19 with TRBJ2-2, with D perhaps matching TRBD1 (5 bases). There are 14 residues in the CDR3. Trimming shortened V by 5 bases and J by 4 bases, and 11 bases separated the two germline ends. Germline V gene sequence: CDR1 LNHDA, CDR2 SQIVND (reference sequence). In nucleotides, the CDR3 is TGTGCCAGTAGTCAGGGCCGTGGCACCGGGGAGCTGTTTTTT. Translated: CASSQGRGTGELFF.

The V gene is TRBV11-2, the J gene TRBJ2-1; the match to TRBD2 covers 12 bases. V lost 5 bases to trimming and J lost 7 bases; unmatched junction nucleotides: 6. This CDR3 is built from 15 residues. In germline, CDR1 is SGHAT, CDR2 FQNNGV. The CDR3 DNA follows: TGTGCCAGCAGCCATCGGACTAGCGGGGTAAATGAGCAGTTCTTC. This sequence encodes CASSHRTSGVNEQFF.

This chain links TRBV4-1 with TRBJ1-2; TRBD1 might be the D (6 bases). Trimming pared 0 bases from V and 8 bases from J, leaving 13 bases between. Germline loops: CDR1 MGHRA, CDR2 YSYEKL. The CDR3 runs 14 residues. The CDR3 region is CASSQDIRGPGYTF. CDR3 DNA: TGCGCCAGCAGCCAAGATATCAGGGGACCAGGCTACACCTTC.

J is TRBJ1-2 and V is TRBV7-9, with D perhaps matching TRBD1 (6 bases). The V end was cut by 0 bases, the J end by 3 bases, with 8 bases between. Germline V lookup: CDR1 SEHNR, CDR2 FQNEAQ (reference sequence). The CDR3 loop spans 14 amino acids. The CDR3 bases are TGTGCCAGCAGCTTAGCGGGGGCTTACTATGGCTACACCTTC. Protein product: CASSLAGAYYGYTF.

This clone was seen just once. The chain links TRBV6-5 to TRBJ2-3; tentative D call: TRBD2 (7 bases). Germline assignment: CDR1 MNHEY and CDR2 SVGAGI. The CDR3 is 14 residues long. Trimming shortened V by 8 bases and J by 1 base, and 13 bases separated the two germline ends. The CDR3: CASSWGGRTDTQYF. The DNA for the CDR3 is TGTGCCAGCTCCTGGGGGGGCCGCACAGATACGCAGTATTTT.

The gene calls are TRBV14 and TRBJ2-1; TRBD1 agrees at 8 bases. The J segment lost 4 bases and the V segment lost 4 bases, leaving 3 bases of the junction unmatched. The CDR3 spans 14 residues. Germline CDR1 and CDR2: SGHDN and FVKESK. The CDR3 DNA sequence: TGTGCCAGCAGCCCGGGACAGGAGTACAATGAGCAGTTCTTC. Translating gives CASSPGQEYNEQFF.

V gene TRBV30 combines with J gene TRBJ2-1; 11 positions match TRBD2. The CDR3 consists of 16 residues. The trim removed 1 base at V and 4 bases at J, leaving 6 bases unmatched. The germline gives CDR1 GTSNPN, CDR2 SVGIG (reference sequence). As DNA, the CDR3 is TGTGCCTGGAGTGGATCCTTAGCGGGGGGGTACAATGAGCAGTTCTTC. Residues: CAWSGSLAGGYNEQFF.